The clone carrying this T cell receptor (beta chain) ranks as medium-sized. Its antigen is undetermined. This sample was included in a study of T cell repertoires in aging, cancer and after chemotherapy. Overall study findings and caveats: In each cancer cohort, median generation probability increased across chemotherapy, suggesting thymic output rebounded. In cancer patients, declining TCR diversity with age involved lost richness and lost evenness. Untreated cancer patients had significantly lower blood TCR diversity than age-matched healthy donors.

TRB rearrangements spanning V, D and J were amplified using mixed TRB-A/B primers. TCRdb fed the multiplex PCR reads into MiXCR, producing one record per CDR3 protein. This sample carries fewer than 3,000 distinct CDR3 sequences, 25% to 30% of them seen once, and the ten largest clones take roughly 8%. The template was genomic DNA from peripheral blood, not RNA. Trimming shortened V by 9 bases and J by 4 bases, and 9 bases separated the two germline ends. Germline V gives CDR1 MRHNA, CDR2 SNTAGT. CDR3 length equals 11 residues. Sample: blood. This chain connects TRBV6-4 to TRBJ1-1; D uncertain. The sequence was collected from a human donor with a solid tumor. The CDR3 here is CASRSGTEAFF. The CDR3 coding sequence is TGTGCCAGTCGCTCCGGCACTGAAGCTTTCTTT.